This is a list of T cell receptor beta chains from one sample in a study of T cells in localized non-small cell lung cancer. Data came from immunoSEQ multiplex PCR; TCRdb stores just in-frame clones and leaves some out. Here the sample spans some 22,000 clones, roughly 84% being singletons. The sample consisted of PBMCs, taken before any cancer treatment. Receptors originate from a man aged 40-75 years with stage II lung adenocarcinoma. The CDR3 runs from the conserved cysteine through the conserved F or W. A D gene is named only where the DNA matches it firmly. Only part of the rows carry a size: once, few, many, or a class if the clone is expanded.

J: TRBJ2-4; D: TRBD2; V: TRBV29-1; size: .; DNA: TGCAGCGTTGAGACTATCGGGAGGGACATTCAGTACTTC; CDR3: CSVETIGRDIQYF
J: TRBJ2-7; D: .; V: TRBV7-6; size: .; DNA: TGTGCCAGCAGCAAAAATCGGGGGTACGAGCAGTACTTC; CDR3: CASSKNRGYEQYF
J: TRBJ2-6; D: .; V: TRBV30; size: once; DNA: TGTGCTTGGAGCTGGGACTCCTCTGGGGCCAACGTCCTGACTTTC; CDR3: CAWSWDSSGANVLTF
J: TRBJ1-1; D: .; V: TRBV10-3; size: .; DNA: TGTGCCATCAGTGGGACGGTGAACACTGAAGCTTTCTTT; CDR3: CAISGTVNTEAFF
J: TRBJ1-1; D: .; V: TRBV5-8; size: .; DNA: TGTGCCAGCAGCTCCAGGCGGACAGAGCGGAACACTGAAGCTTTCTTT; CDR3: CASSSRRTERNTEAFF
J: TRBJ1-1; D: .; V: TRBV5-1; size: .; DNA: TGCGCCACCCAACGGAAGTCGGACACTGAAGCTTTCTTT; CDR3: CATQRKSDTEAFF
J: TRBJ1-2; D: TRBD1; V: TRBV30; size: once; DNA: TGTGCCTGGAGTCAAGAACGGACAGGGCCGCGAGGCTACACCTTC; CDR3: CAWSQERTGPRGYTF
J: TRBJ2-7; D: TRBD2; V: TRBV5-4; size: .; DNA: TGTGCCAGCAGCTCCTATAGCGGGAGTGTACACGAGCAGTACTTC; CDR3: CASSSYSGSVHEQYF
J: TRBJ1-1; D: TRBD1; V: TRBV14; size: .; DNA: TGTGCCAGCAGCGCATATTCCGGGACAGGGAGGACTGAAGCTTTCTTT; CDR3: CASSAYSGTGRTEAFF
J: TRBJ2-1; D: .; V: TRBV10-1; size: .; DNA: TGCGCCAGCAGTGAGTTCTTAGGGGGTAGGAATGAGCAGTTCTTC; CDR3: CASSEFLGGRNEQFF
J: TRBJ1-5; D: .; V: TRBV19; size: .; DNA: TGTGCCAGTAGCCCAGGGTTACAAGGCAATCAGCCCCAGCATTTT; CDR3: CASSPGLQGNQPQHF
J: TRBJ2-1; D: .; V: TRBV27; size: few; DNA: TGTGCCAGCAGTTTAGGGGCCCTTGACTACAATGAGCAGTTCTTC; CDR3: CASSLGALDYNEQFF
J: TRBJ2-4; D: TRBD2; V: TRBV7-9; size: .; DNA: TGTGCCAGCGGCGGGAGCGGGGGCATTCAGTACTTC; CDR3: CASGGSGGIQYF
J: TRBJ2-3; D: .; V: TRBV30; size: .; DNA: TGTGCCTGTGCGAGGAGGACTAGCACAGATACGCAGTATTTT; CDR3: CACARRTSTDTQYF
J: TRBJ1-5; D: .; V: TRBV25-1; size: .; DNA: TGTGCCAGCAGTGAGGGAAGCAGGGCCTTTTTT; CDR3: CASSEGSRAFF
J: TRBJ1-2; D: TRBD1; V: TRBV5-8; size: .; DNA: TGTGCCAGCCATGACAGGGTTGGCTACACCTTC; CDR3: CASHDRVGYTF
J: TRBJ2-6; D: .; V: TRBV19; size: .; DNA: TGTGCCAGTACCAACGACAGATCTGGGGCCAACGTCCTGACTTTC; CDR3: CASTNDRSGANVLTF
J: TRBJ2-5; D: .; V: TRBV11-3; size: .; DNA: TGTGCCACCCGGAACCAAGAGACCCAGTACTTC; CDR3: CATRNQETQYF
J: TRBJ1-5; D: .; V: TRBV19; size: .; DNA: TGTGCCAGTAATAAGAAAGGGAATCAGCCCCAGCATTTT; CDR3: CASNKKGNQPQHF
J: TRBJ2-1; D: .; V: TRBV30; size: once; DNA: TGTGCCTGGTCCTCGGGACAAAGCTACAATGAGCAGTTCTTC; CDR3: CAWSSGQSYNEQFF
J: TRBJ2-6; D: TRBD1; V: TRBV7-9; size: once; DNA: TGTGCCAGCAGCTCGGGGACAGGGAATGGGGCCAACGTCCTGACTTTC; CDR3: CASSSGTGNGANVLTF
J: TRBJ2-1; D: .; V: TRBV5-1; size: once; DNA: TGCGCCAGCAGCGAAGGACAGCCTCACAATGAGCAGTTCTTC; CDR3: CASSEGQPHNEQFF
J: TRBJ2-5; D: .; V: TRBV10-3; size: .; DNA: TGTGCCATCAGTGTTCAGTTACAAGAGACCCAGTACTTC; CDR3: CAISVQLQETQYF
J: TRBJ2-5; D: .; V: TRBV5-5; size: .; DNA: TGTGCCAGCAGCCCACAGGGAATCCAAGAGACCCAGTACTTC; CDR3: CASSPQGIQETQYF
J: TRBJ1-6; D: .; V: TRBV9; size: .; DNA: TGTGCCAGCAGCGTGTTAGGGGACAATTCACCCCTCCACTTT; CDR3: CASSVLGDNSPLHF
J: TRBJ1-2; D: .; V: TRBV27; size: .; DNA: TGTGCCAGCAGTTCTGCGGACGGTACACCTTTCTATGGCTACACCTTC; CDR3: CASSSADGTPFYGYTF
J: TRBJ2-7; D: TRBD2; V: TRBV7-3; size: .; DNA: TGTGCCAGCAGCCCCTCGGGGGGGACCTACGAGCAGTACTTC; CDR3: CASSPSGGTYEQYF
J: TRBJ1-1; D: .; V: TRBV6-1; size: .; DNA: TGTGCCAGCAGCACACAGGGACACACTGAAGCTTTCTTT; CDR3: CASSTQGHTEAFF
J: TRBJ1-2; D: .; V: TRBV6-5; size: .; DNA: TGTGCCAGCAGTTCCCGGACACATAACTATGGCTACACCTTC; CDR3: CASSSRTHNYGYTF
J: TRBJ2-7; D: .; V: TRBV7-2; size: .; DNA: TGTGCCAGCAGCTTTGAGCCCACGAGCGGGGAGCAGTACTTC; CDR3: CASSFEPTSGEQYF
J: TRBJ1-1; D: TRBD1; V: TRBV29-1; size: medium-sized; DNA: TGCAGCGGTCTGACAGGGGGCGGTTTAACTTTCTTT; CDR3: CSGLTGGGLTFF
J: TRBJ2-1; D: .; V: TRBV7-6; size: .; DNA: TGTGCCAGCAGCTTATCGACTGCCAATGAGCAGTTCTTC; CDR3: CASSLSTANEQFF
J: TRBJ2-5; D: .; V: TRBV28; size: .; DNA: TGTGCCAGCAGTTCACAGGGCGCTGGAGAGACCCAGTACTTC; CDR3: CASSSQGAGETQYF
J: TRBJ1-3; D: .; V: TRBV2; size: few; DNA: TGTGCCAGCAGTGAAGCTTCGGGACCCTCTGGAAACACCATATATTTT; CDR3: CASSEASGPSGNTIYF
J: TRBJ2-1; D: TRBD2; V: TRBV18; size: .; DNA: TGTGCCAGCTCACGGGCGGGAGGGAGCAATGAGCAGTTCTTC; CDR3: CASSRAGGSNEQFF
J: TRBJ2-1; D: TRBD2; V: TRBV2; size: .; DNA: TGTGCCAGTGAGGGACTAGCCAGTGAGCAGTTCTTC; CDR3: CASEGLASEQFF
J: TRBJ1-1; D: .; V: TRBV19; size: .; DNA: TGTGCCAGTAGCTCCGGGCCCACCACTGAAGCTTTCTTT; CDR3: CASSSGPTTEAFF
J: TRBJ2-7; D: TRBD2; V: TRBV6-6; size: .; DNA: TGTGCCAGCAGTTACACCGGGACTAGCGGGAGGGTCGCGCAGTACTTC; CDR3: CASSYTGTSGRVAQYF
J: TRBJ2-2; D: .; V: TRBV29-1; size: .; DNA: TGCAGCGTACCCAGGGAGAACACCGGGGAGCTGTTTTTT; CDR3: CSVPRENTGELFF
J: TRBJ2-7; D: TRBD2; V: TRBV5-1; size: once; DNA: TGCGCCAGCAGCTTGGAGCGGGAGTCGTACGAGCAGTACTTC; CDR3: CASSLERESYEQYF
J: TRBJ1-1; D: .; V: TRBV5-4; size: .; DNA: TGTGCCAGCAGCCCGGGGTCCGGGGAGGTGTGGACTGAAGCTTTCTTT; CDR3: CASSPGSGEVWTEAFF
J: TRBJ2-5; D: .; V: TRBV2; size: .; DNA: TGTGCCAGCAGTGTGACGACCGAGACCCAGTACTTC; CDR3: CASSVTTETQYF
J: TRBJ1-5; D: TRBD1; V: TRBV10-3; size: once; DNA: TGTGCCATCAGGGACAGGGACGATCAGCCCCAGCATTTT; CDR3: CAIRDRDDQPQHF
J: TRBJ1-1; D: .; V: TRBV25-1; size: medium-sized; DNA: TGTGCCAGCAGTGCCGGGGGGAGCCGGAACACTGAAGCTTTCTTT; CDR3: CASSAGGSRNTEAFF
J: TRBJ1-5; D: .; V: TRBV7-2; size: .; DNA: TGTGCCAGCAGTGTTTACGGTAGCAATCAGCCCCAGCATTTT; CDR3: CASSVYGSNQPQHF
J: TRBJ1-3; D: .; V: TRBV28; size: .; DNA: TGTGCCAGCAGCCTGGGGGGGGCGGGCGGAAACACCATATATTTT; CDR3: CASSLGGAGGNTIYF
J: TRBJ2-1; D: .; V: TRBV5-6; size: .; DNA: TGTGCCAGCAGCTTTAGACAGAAGCAGTTCTTC; CDR3: CASSFRQKQFF